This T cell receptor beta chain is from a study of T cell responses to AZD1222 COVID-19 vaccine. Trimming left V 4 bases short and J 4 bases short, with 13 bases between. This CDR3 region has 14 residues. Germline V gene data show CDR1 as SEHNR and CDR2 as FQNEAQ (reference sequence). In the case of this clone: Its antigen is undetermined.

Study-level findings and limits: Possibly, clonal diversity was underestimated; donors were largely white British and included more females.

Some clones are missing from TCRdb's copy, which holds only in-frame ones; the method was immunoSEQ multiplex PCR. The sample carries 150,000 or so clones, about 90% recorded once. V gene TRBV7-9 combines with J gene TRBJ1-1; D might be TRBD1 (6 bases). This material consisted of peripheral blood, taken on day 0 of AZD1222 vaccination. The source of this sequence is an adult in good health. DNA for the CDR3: TGTGCCAGCAGCTCCCCAGGGGCGGGCACTGAAGCTTTCTTT. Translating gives CASSSPGAGTEAFF.